This TCR beta chain derives from a study of blood T cells in healthy people across ages. The germline CDR1 and CDR2 sequences are MGHDK and SYGVNS. The V end lost 6 bases, the J end lost 4 bases, and 13 bases lay between the germline ends. The CDR3 spans 14 residues. The study's findings and limits: A greater number of naive CD4+ cells and higher diversity distinguished long-lived donors from aged donors. Nothing was known about donor CMV status, and this possibly confounded expanded clonotype changes.

The authors ran a second PCR of 7 to 11 cycles using a sample-barcoded 5' primer and a J-beta primer mix. A tag from a template-switch adaptor with 12 random nucleotides marked each cDNA molecule. TCRdb reanalysed the 5' RACE reads using MiXCR and keeps one entry per CDR3 protein. The data show approximately 760,000 distinct CDR3 sequences, just under 25% seen once. This clonotype turned up a few times. No antigen is known for it. The sample was also reused in another study, on T cells of mothers and their children. That paper notes: Related mother and child pairs showed slightly greater overlap (not significant) than unrelated pairs did.

This sequence originates from a boy between 10 and 17 years old in good health. The chain links TRBV25-1 to TRBJ2-1, with D perhaps TRBD2 (6 bases). The sample comprised blood. In DNA, the CDR3 is TGTGCCAGCAGCCCCGGTGGGGGGTACAATGAGCAGTTCTTC. Translating it yields CASSPGGGYNEQFF.